A single sample gave rise to the 9 T cell receptor beta chains below, sequenced in a study of blood T cells in healthy people across ages. Alongside a J-beta primer mix, a sample-barcoded 5' primer served in a second PCR lasting about 6 to 11 cycles. TCRdb reanalysed the 5' RACE reads using MiXCR and keeps one entry per CDR3 protein. Of fewer than 1,000,000 distinct CDR3 sequences in the sample, 46% were seen once. The sequenced sample consisted of blood. These receptors were obtained from a man aged 80 or over in good health.

The DNA for the CDR3 is TGTGCCAGCACCCTAAGTCTGGCGGGGACCGGGGAGCTGTTTTTT. Translated: CASTLSLAGTGELFF. This chain connects TRBV7-3 to TRBJ2-2, with D perhaps TRBD2 (6 bases). Trimming shortened V by 7 bases and J by 5 bases, and 17 bases separated the two germline ends. The CDR3 sequence is 15 residues long. CDR1 and CDR2 (germline): SGHTA, FQGTGA.

Only a few counts were recorded for this clonotype. The chain carries TRBV28 and TRBJ2-3, with no clear D. Germline CDR1 is MDHEN and CDR2 is SYDVKM. The CDR3 is 11 residues long. The V and J ends lost 8 bases and 3 bases respectively, with 6 bases between them. In DNA, the CDR3 is TGTGCCAGCCTCGGAACAGATACGCAGTATTTT. It yields the protein CASLGTDTQYF.

The rearrangement joins TRBV20-1 to TRBJ2-7; no reliable D call. Trimming shortened V by 1 base and J by 5 bases, and 6 bases separated the two germline ends. This CDR3 has 11 amino acids. CDR1 DFQATT and CDR2 SNEGSKA come from the germline V gene (reference sequence). The CDR3 nucleotides are TGCAGTGCTAGAGTCAGGAACGAGCAGTACTTC. Translation gives CSARVRNEQYF.

The chain links TRBV28 to TRBJ2-6; tentatively, D is TRBD2 (6 bases). Germline CDR1 and CDR2: MDHEN and SYDVKM. V was cut by 5 bases and J by 4 bases, with 9 bases left in between. The CDR3 contains 14 residues. CDR3 bases: TGTGCCAGCAGTGTCGCGGGAGGGGCCAACGTCCTGACTTTC. Translated, it gives CASSVAGGANVLTF.

As concerns this clonotype: At one end, the junction sequence differs from germline, possibly due to a read error. The chain combines TRBV4-3 with TRBJ1-5, with TRBD1 matching over 7 bases. This CDR3 comprises 14 residues. The germline V gene encodes CDR1 LGHNA and CDR2 YSLEER. Here the CDR3 reads CTSSQEYRGQPQHF. In nucleotides, the CDR3 is TGCACCAGCAGCCAAGAGTACAGGGGCCAGCCCCAGCATTTT.

In this sample, this clonotype turned up a few times. The chain is built from TRBV29-1 and TRBJ2-6; D possibly matches TRBD1 or TRBD2 (5 bases each). Germline V gene data show CDR1 as SQVTM and CDR2 as ANQGSEA. This CDR3 contains 15 residues. V shed 4 bases and J shed 0 bases, with 10 bases lying between them. The DNA of the CDR3 is TGCAGCGTTGGCCAGGGACGCTCTGGGGCCAACGTCCTGACTTTC. Translated: CSVGQGRSGANVLTF. Filled out from reference TRBV29-1 and TRBJ2-6, the complete variable domain reads SAVISQKPSRDICQRGTSLTIQCQVDSQVTMMFWYRQQPGQSLTLIATANQGSEATYESGFVIDKFPISRPNLTFSTLTVSNMSPEDSSIYLCSVGQGRSGANVLTFGAGSRLTVL.

This clonotype was found once. The CDR3 sequence: CASSFSPLGTQYF. The DNA of the CDR3 is TGTGCCAGCAGCTTTAGCCCCCTTGGGACCCAGTACTTC. V is TRBV11-2 and J is TRBJ2-5; D not resolved. The CDR3 is 13 amino acids. Looked up from germline, CDR1 is SGHAT and CDR2 is FQNNGV. Trimming pared 3 bases from V and 7 bases from J, leaving 12 bases between.

The chain uses TRBV28 and TRBJ2-7; perhaps TRBD1 as D (6 bases). With 6 bases removed from V and 1 base from J, the gap between germline ends came to 16 bases. CDR3 length: 15 residues. Germline V gives CDR1 MDHEN, CDR2 SYDVKM. The CDR3: CASSSQGSGSYEQYF. The CDR3 nucleotides are TGTGCCAGCAGCTCACAGGGTTCGGGGTCCTACGAGCAGTACTTC.

Only a few counts were recorded for this clonotype. This chain connects TRBV7-2 to TRBJ2-5, with TRBD1 as a possible D gene (7 bases). The CDR3 covers 15 residues. From germline, CDR1 is SGHTA and CDR2 FQGNSA. The V and J ends lost 5 bases and 2 bases respectively, with 15 bases between them. The DNA of the CDR3 is TGTGCCAGCAGCACCAGACAGGGAGGACAAGAGACCCAGTACTTC. Amino acid sequence: CASSTRQGGQETQYF.